This T cell receptor (beta chain) appears in the sequencing data of a study of T cells in Graves' hyperthyroidism and ophthalmopathy. This CDR3 is 13 amino acids long. Trimming pared 8 bases from V and 5 bases from J, leaving 19 bases between. Germline loops: CDR1 DFQATT, CDR2 SNEGSKA (reference sequence). Researchers took RNA transcripts and amplified the TCR beta CDR3 regions from them. The HTBI primer set drove a first-round RT-PCR of the TCR CDR3. MiXCR, applied by TCRdb to the multiplex PCR reads, yields one record per CDR3 protein. The sample has 300,000 or so distinct CDR3 sequences, about 18% seen once.

Input material: blood. This chain connects TRBV20-1 to TRBJ2-7; tentatively, D is TRBD1 or TRBD2 (6 bases each). This TCR was sampled from a woman aged 55-75 years with Graves' ophthalmopathy. CDR3 residues: CSYVRGVENEQYF. CDR3 sequence (DNA): TGCAGTTACGTTAGGGGGGTTGAGAACGAGCAGTACTTC.